The T cell receptor beta chain described here comes from a study of T cells in Graves' hyperthyroidism and ophthalmopathy. General observations from the study: Appearing also in blood were most of the thyroid clonotypes expanded above 0.001.

Patients were aged 18 to 65, had disease duration under 2 months, and had newly diagnosed hyperthyroidism. The authors took PBMCs from 10 ml fresh peripheral blood. J gave up 7 bases and V 7 bases, and 12 bases lay outside the gene matches. The germline CDR1 and CDR2 sequences are SQVTM and ANQGSEA. The CDR3 length is 13 residues. Authors of the study amplified TCR beta CDR3 regions from RNA transcripts. During a first-round RT-PCR of the TCR CDR3, the HTBI primer set was used. Each CDR3 protein is one row after TCRdb ran MiXCR on the multiplex PCR reads. The data show approximately 320,000 distinct CDR3 sequences, with around a sixth seen just once and approximately 35% held by the top ten. Remarks on this clonotype: Antigen: not known.

This sequence joins TRBV29-1 and TRBJ1-2; 7 nucleotides line up with TRBD1. The sample taken for sequencing was blood. The source is a young man with Graves' hyperthyroidism. The CDR3 sequence: CSADPTGRLGYTF. CDR3 DNA sequence: TGCAGCGCCGACCCGACAGGGCGGCTTGGCTACACCTTC.